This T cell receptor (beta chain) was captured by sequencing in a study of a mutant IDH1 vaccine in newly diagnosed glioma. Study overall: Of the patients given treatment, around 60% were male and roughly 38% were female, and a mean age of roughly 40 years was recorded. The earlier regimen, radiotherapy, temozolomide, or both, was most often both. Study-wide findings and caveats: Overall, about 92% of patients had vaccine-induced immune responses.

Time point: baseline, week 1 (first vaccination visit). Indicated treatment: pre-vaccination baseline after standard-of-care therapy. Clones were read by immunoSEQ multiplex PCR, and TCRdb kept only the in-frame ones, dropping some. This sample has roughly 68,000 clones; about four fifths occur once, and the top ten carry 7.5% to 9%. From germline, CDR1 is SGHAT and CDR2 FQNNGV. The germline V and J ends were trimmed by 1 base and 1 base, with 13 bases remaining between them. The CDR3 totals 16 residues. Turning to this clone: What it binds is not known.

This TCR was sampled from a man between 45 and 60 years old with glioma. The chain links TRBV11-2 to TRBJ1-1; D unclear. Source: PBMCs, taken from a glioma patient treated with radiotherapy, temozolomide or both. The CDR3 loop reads CASSLVGGRWNTEAFF. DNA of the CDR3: TGTGCCAGCAGCTTAGTGGGCGGACGGTGGAACACTGAAGCTTTCTTT.